What follows are 27 T cell receptor beta chains derived from one specimen sequenced in a study of blood T cell repertoires in COVID-19. Clones were read by immunoSEQ multiplex PCR, and TCRdb kept only the in-frame ones, dropping some. The sample gives fewer than 50,000 clones, around 84% of which show up once; more than 1.5% is in the top ten. Sequenced: peripheral blood. The receptors shown here come from a man in his sixties with COVID-19, enrolled during active disease.

The rearrangement uses TRBV20-1 and TRBJ2-1, with D tentatively TRBD1 (6 bases). The CDR3 extends over 11 amino acids. Trimming pared 2 bases from V and 7 bases from J, leaving 6 bases between. From germline, CDR1 is DFQATT and CDR2 SNEGSKA (reference sequence). The CDR3 loop reads CSARQGNEQFF. CDR3 bases: TGCAGTGCTAGACAGGGGAATGAGCAGTTCTTC.

The chain couples TRBV5-4 to TRBJ2-5; D is ambiguous. CDR1 and CDR2 (germline): SGHNT, YYREEE (reference sequence). V lost 1 base, J lost 1 base, and 2 bases lay in between. This CDR3 contains 12 residues. In DNA form, the CDR3 reads TGTGCCAGCAGCTTGCTCCAAGAGACCCAGTACTTC. Translated: CASSLLQETQYF.

This chain uses TRBV6-6 with TRBJ1-2; TRBD1 agrees at 8 bases. The length of the CDR3 is 16 residues. CDR1 is MNHNY and CDR2 is SVGAGI in the germline V gene (reference sequence). J gave up 8 bases and V 5 bases, and 16 bases lay outside the gene matches. The CDR3 nucleotides are TGTGCCAGCAGTCGGAGCCTGGGACAGGACCCGGGGGGCTACACCTTC. Amino acid sequence: CASSRSLGQDPGGYTF.

The chain couples TRBV9 to TRBJ1-5, with 9 nucleotides matching TRBD1. J lost 4 bases, V lost 3 bases, and 5 bases had no gene match. The CDR3 length is 15 residues. Looked up from germline, CDR1 is SGDLS and CDR2 is YYNGEE. The CDR3 region has the DNA TGTGCCAGCAGCGGACCGGGACAGGGAAATCAGCCCCAGCATTTT. It yields the protein CASSGPGQGNQPQHF.

The chain employs TRBV4-2 and TRBJ2-7; no firm D call. CDR1 is LGHNA and CDR2 is YNFKEQ in the germline V gene. Trimming removed 1 base at V and 2 bases at J, with 9 bases between. The CDR3 totals 14 residues. CDR3 nucleotides: TGTGCCAGCAGCCAAGTGGCGACACCCTACGAGCAGTACTTC. This sequence encodes CASSQVATPYEQYF.

This chain links TRBV28 with TRBJ1-5; the match to TRBD1 covers 9 bases. This CDR3 region has 16 residues. V shed 8 bases, J shed 0 bases, and the junction held 8 bases outside the gene matches. From germline, CDR1 is MDHEN and CDR2 SYDVKM. CDR3 DNA: TGTGCCAGCCGGATCGGACAGGGGTTTAGCAATCAGCCCCAGCATTTT. This encodes CASRIGQGFSNQPQHF. Full variable domain (outside the CDR3, taken from reference TRBV28 and TRBJ1-5): DVKVTQSSRYLVKRTGEKVFLECVQDMDHENMFWYRQDPGLGLRLIYFSYDVKMKEKGDIPEGYSVSREKKERFSLILESASTNQTSMYLCASRIGQGFSNQPQHFGDGTRLSIL.

The V call is TRBV6-5, the J call TRBJ1-2; perhaps TRBD1 as D (5 bases). Trimming shortened V by 6 bases and J by 3 bases, and 14 bases separated the two germline ends. CDR3 length equals 14 residues. Germline V CDR1 and CDR2: MNHEY, SVGAGI. The DNA for the CDR3 is TGTGCCAGCAGCCCCTATGGGGGGGACTATGGCTACACCTTC. Its translation is CASSPYGGDYGYTF.

The V and J genes are TRBV5-1 and TRBJ1-1; 11 bases align to TRBD1. The CDR3 length is 16 residues. Germline loops: CDR1 SGHRS, CDR2 YFSETQ. V lost 2 bases, J lost 3 bases, and 6 bases stayed unmatched. The CDR3 bases are TGCGCCAGCAGCTTCGCCGGGGGACAGGGGGACACTGAAGCTTTCTTT. Protein: CASSFAGGQGDTEAFF.

The chain recombines TRBV28 with TRBJ1-2; 7 bases line up with TRBD1. J was trimmed by 4 bases and V by 5 bases; bases with no gene match: 4. The CDR3 sequence is 13 residues long. CDR1 and CDR2 (germline): MDHEN, SYDVKM. This CDR3 reads CASSNSGGYGYTF. Written as DNA, the CDR3 is TGTGCCAGCAGTAACTCAGGGGGCTATGGCTACACCTTC.

The V and J genes are TRBV25-1 and TRBJ2-1; perhaps TRBD1 as D (6 bases). The germline V and J ends were trimmed by 4 bases and 7 bases, with 14 bases remaining between them. This CDR3 has 14 residues. From germline, CDR1 is MGHDK and CDR2 SYGVNS. CDR3 region: CASSGTGMWNEQFF. CDR3 in DNA: TGTGCCAGCAGTGGCACAGGGATGTGGAATGAGCAGTTCTTC.

The genes are TRBV3-1 (or the pseudogene TRBV3-2) and TRBJ1-1; D uncertain. Deletions cut 0 bases from V and 12 bases from J, with 11 bases between. This CDR3 is 12 amino acids long. From germline, CDR1 is LGHDT and CDR2 YNNKEL (reference sequence). CDR3 residues: CASSQDRRRSFF. The CDR3 DNA reads TGTGCCAGCAGCCAAGATCGACGGAGGTCTTTCTTT.

This sequence joins TRBV3-1 (or the pseudogene TRBV3-2) and TRBJ2-7; TRBD2 might be the D (5 bases). The CDR3 runs to 16 residues. With 0 bases removed from V and 0 bases from J, the gap between germline ends came to 12 bases. Germline V gives CDR1 LGHDT, CDR2 YNNKEL (reference sequence). The CDR3 loop is CASSQDSGSSSYEQYF. The CDR3 DNA reads TGTGCCAGCAGCCAAGATTCGGGGTCTAGCTCCTACGAGCAGTACTTC.

The chain joins TRBV10-2 to TRBJ1-5; TRBD1 agrees at 9 bases. CDR1 and CDR2 from the germline V gene are WSHSY and SAAADI. V was clipped by 2 bases and J by 7 bases; unmatched bases: 3. The CDR3 loop spans 14 amino acids. The CDR3 nucleotides read TGCGCCAGCAGTGAGACAGGGGGCGCGCAGCCCCAGCATTTT. This sequence encodes CASSETGGAQPQHF.

The chain is built from TRBV6-5 and TRBJ2-2; D gene uncertain. V was trimmed by 7 bases and J by 2 bases, leaving 8 bases between them. Germline V gene sequence: CDR1 MNHEY, CDR2 SVGAGI. The CDR3 spans 13 residues. CDR3 in DNA: TGTGCCAGCACGTTGGGCAACACCGGGGAGCTGTTTTTT. Amino acid sequence: CASTLGNTGELFF.

This clone was seen once. The chain recombines TRBV20-1 with TRBJ2-7; D remains ambiguous. The CDR3 has 10 amino acids. V was trimmed by 5 bases and J by 6 bases, leaving 8 bases between them. CDR1 and CDR2 (germline): DFQATT, SNEGSKA (reference sequence). CDR3 loop: CSAVLSEQYF. CDR3 nucleotide sequence: TGCAGTGCTGTTCTTAGCGAGCAGTACTTC.

This clone was counted a single time. This sequence joins TRBV29-1 and TRBJ1-5; 7 nucleotides match TRBD1. The CDR3 spans 13 residues. Germline trimming cut 4 bases from V and 5 bases from J; bases unmatched to any gene: 5. Per germline, CDR1 SQVTM and CDR2 ANQGSEA. The CDR3, as DNA: TGCAGCGTTGGGCAGGGGGAGGATCAGCCCCAGCATTTT. Protein sequence: CSVGQGEDQPQHF.

The V and J genes are TRBV9 and TRBJ1-2, with TRBD1 as a possible D gene (5 bases). CDR1 and CDR2 (germline): SGDLS, YYNGEE. V lost 0 bases, J lost 6 bases, and 9 bases lay in between. CDR3 length equals 13 residues. The CDR3 bases are TGTGCCAGCAGCGTAGGGGGGGTGGATGGCTACACCTTC. This codes for CASSVGGVDGYTF.

The rearrangement joins TRBV19 to TRBJ1-5, with D perhaps TRBD1 (6 bases). CDR1 is LNHDA and CDR2 is SQIVND in the germline V gene (reference sequence). CDR3 size: 13 residues. Trimming pared 5 bases from V and 5 bases from J, leaving 10 bases between. CDR3 in amino acids: CASSDRIYQPQHF. The DNA of the CDR3 is TGTGCCAGTAGTGACAGGATCTATCAGCCCCAGCATTTT.

V is TRBV6-5 and J is TRBJ1-5, with a weak D call TRBD1 (5 bases). From germline, CDR1 is MNHEY and CDR2 SVGAGI. CDR3 size: 14 residues. Trimming removed 6 bases from V and 0 bases from J, with 9 bases in between. CDR3: CASRTDHSNQPQHF. CDR3 coding DNA: TGTGCCAGCAGGACAGATCATAGCAATCAGCCCCAGCATTTT.

This clone was seen once. The chain employs TRBV6-1 and TRBJ1-1; 9 nucleotides match TRBD1. Trimming took 2 bases from V and 5 from J; bases not matched to a gene: 18. The CDR3 contains 19 residues. Germline V gives CDR1 MNHNS, CDR2 SASEGT. The CDR3 region is CASSERDRGAPRGRTEAFF. The CDR3 DNA is TGTGCCAGCAGTGAAAGAGACAGGGGGGCGCCCCGGGGGCGGACTGAAGCTTTCTTT.

This chain joins TRBV3-1 (or the pseudogene TRBV3-2) and TRBJ1-4, with 8 nucleotides matching TRBD1. After removal of 0 bases from V and 0 bases from J, the junction contained 9 bases not matched to a gene. The CDR3 totals 19 residues. Germline V CDR1 and CDR2: LGHDT, YNNKEL (reference sequence). CDR3: CASSQEPYGTGTTNEKLFF. For the CDR3, the DNA is TGTGCCAGCAGCCAAGAGCCCTACGGGACAGGCACAACTAATGAAAAACTGTTTTTT.

CDR3: CASTSKQGGRTDTQYF. The CDR3 nucleotides read TGCGCCAGCACTTCAAAACAAGGGGGCCGGACAGATACGCAGTATTTT. The rearrangement joins TRBV5-1 to TRBJ2-3; TRBD1 aligns across 7 bases. Trimming took 6 bases from V and 3 from J; bases not matched to a gene: 13. Germline assignment: CDR1 SGHRS and CDR2 YFSETQ. The CDR3 has 16 residues.

The gene calls are TRBV6-8 and TRBJ1-5; D unresolved. CDR1 and CDR2 from the germline V gene are MNHGY and SAAAGT. With 0 bases removed from V and 0 bases from J, the gap between germline ends came to 24 bases. The CDR3 covers 21 residues. The CDR3, as DNA: TGTGCCAGCAGTTACTCGATACTAGGCCTCATGATTTTCTATAGCAATCAGCCCCAGCATTTT. This codes for CASSYSILGLMIFYSNQPQHF.

The chain carries TRBV6-5 and TRBJ1-5; maybe TRBD1 (6 bases). V was pared by 8 bases and J by 4 bases, with 18 bases between. Germline V gene data show CDR1 as MNHEY and CDR2 as SVGAGI. This CDR3 has 15 residues. CDR3 region: CASGKLGTMNQPQHF. The CDR3 bases are TGTGCCAGCGGAAAGTTAGGGACAATGAATCAGCCCCAGCATTTT.

The chain carries TRBV18 and TRBJ1-5; D uncertain. The V gene's germline CDR1 is KGHSH and CDR2 LQKENI. V was shortened by 3 bases and J by 0 bases, with 6 bases between the two germline ends. This CDR3 has 14 residues. In nucleotides, the CDR3 is TGTGCCAGCTCACCCGACAATAGCAATCAGCCCCAGCATTTT. Protein product: CASSPDNSNQPQHF. The variable domain in full, completed from reference TRBV18 and TRBJ1-5, reads NAGVMQNPRHLVRRRGQEARLRCSPMKGHSHVYWYRQLPEEGLKFMVYLQKENIIDESGMPKERFSAEFPKEGPSILRIQQVVRGDSAAYFCASSPDNSNQPQHFGDGTRLSIL.

The chain links TRBV5-6 to TRBJ1-1, with a tentative D call TRBD1 (5 bases). V lost 6 bases and J lost 5, with 14 bases in between. Germline V CDR1 and CDR2: SGHDT, YYEEEE. This CDR3 contains 13 residues. In DNA, the CDR3 is TGTGCCAGCAACCTAGGGGCTCAAACTGAAGCTTTCTTT. Encoded protein: CASNLGAQTEAFF.

The J gene is TRBJ2-5, the V gene TRBV9, with 9 bases fitting TRBD1. Germline V CDR1 and CDR2: SGDLS, YYNGEE. This CDR3 region has 15 residues. Germline trimming cut 4 bases from V and 5 bases from J; bases unmatched to any gene: 9. In nucleotides, the CDR3 is TGTGCCAGCAGCACAGCCGGGACAGGGTTTGAGACCCAGTACTTC. Its translation is CASSTAGTGFETQYF.